The entry that follows covers one T cell receptor (beta chain) sequence. The antigen is undetermined. By 5'RACE template switching, TCR cDNA was produced, with a universal primer site and UMIs added in the process. MiXCR, applied by TCRdb to the 5' RACE reads, yields one record per CDR3 protein. The table lists roughly 120,000 distinct CDR3 sequences, nearly 7.5% of them singletons, with roughly 2.6% in the top ten. The data were taken from a study of T cells after yellow fever vaccination. Study summary: SMART-Seq v4 Ultra Low Input prepared the low-cell-number fractions.

V lost 6 bases to trimming and J lost 2 bases, with 13 bases between them. This CDR3 region has 14 residues. Germline V CDR1 and CDR2: LNHDA, SQIVND (reference sequence). General study findings and limits: Peaking faster, on day 5 versus 15, the secondary response was nonetheless weaker. Contaminating bulk clonotypes could be abundant in FACS-sorted repertoires.

Sequences were derived from CD4+ T cells sorted from PBMCs, sampled roughly 10 days after the first yellow fever vaccination. V gene TRBV19 combines with J gene TRBJ1-2; TRBD1 might be the D (6 bases). The source is a man younger than 35 who received the YFV17D yellow fever vaccine. The CDR3 loop reads CASRQQGRNYGYTF. CDR3 nucleotides: TGTGCCAGTAGGCAGCAGGGGCGGAACTATGGCTACACCTTC.